The 10 T cell receptor beta chains below come from one sample, sequenced in a study of T-cell reconstitution after alpha-beta-depleted transplantation in children. The TCRbeta library incorporated unique molecular identifiers. In TCRdb, the PCR reads were re-called with MiXCR into one record per CDR3 protein. The sample holds about 420,000 distinct CDR3 sequences, about 17% seen once. Specimen: PBMCs, mostly from graft donor cells, collected 360 days after TCRalphabeta/CD19-depleted stem cell transplant. These TCRs come from a boy in the first two years of life who had a stem cell transplant for Wiskott-Aldrich syndrome, so the T cells may come from the graft donor.

This chain joins TRBV5-1 and TRBJ2-5; D remains unclear. The CDR3 consists of 14 residues. The germline V gene encodes CDR1 SGHRS and CDR2 YFSETQ. Deletions cut 2 bases from V and 5 bases from J, with 13 bases between. CDR3 sequence reads: CASSFRLLGETQYF. The CDR3 region has the DNA TGCGCCAGCAGCTTCCGACTCCTCGGGGAGACCCAGTACTTC.

This clonotype has just a few counts. This chain connects TRBV5-5 to TRBJ2-1; D is undetermined. CDR1 SGHKS and CDR2 YYEKEE come from the germline V gene (reference sequence). The CDR3 loop spans 13 amino acids. Deletions cut 1 base from V and 9 bases from J, with 11 bases between. The CDR3 region is CASSLHGSGEQFF. Here the CDR3 DNA reads TGTGCCAGCAGCTTGCACGGTAGTGGTGAGCAGTTCTTC.

The gene calls are TRBV4-1 and TRBJ2-2; the match to TRBD1 covers 7 bases. The V and J ends lost 0 bases and 8 bases, in that order; junction bases with no gene match: 6. CDR3 length: 15 amino acids. Germline CDR1 MGHRA, CDR2 YSYEKL. The CDR3 reads CASSQDNRGRGELFF. CDR3 in DNA: TGCGCCAGCAGCCAAGATAACAGGGGAAGAGGGGAGCTGTTTTTT.

V is TRBV7-7 and J is TRBJ2-1, with D possibly being TRBD1 (6 bases). The CDR3 extends over 14 amino acids. Per germline, CDR1 SSHAT and CDR2 FNYEAQ (reference sequence). Trimming removed 5 bases at V and 9 bases at J, with 17 bases between. The CDR3 DNA is TGTGCCAGCAGCATTACCACAGGGTCTAGTGAGCAGTTCTTC. Encoded protein: CASSITTGSSEQFF.

This clonotype was seen more than once but under ten times. This chain links TRBV12-3 or TRBV12-4 with TRBJ2-7; unclear D gene. Trimming took 5 bases from V and 5 from J, leaving 16 bases between them. The CDR3 consists of 14 residues. The CDR3 nucleotides are TGTGCCAGCAGTCCTCCGGAGTGGCCCGACGAGCAGTACTTC. Protein product: CASSPPEWPDEQYF.

V usage is TRBV5-1 and J usage is TRBJ2-5; D is unclear. Germline V lookup: CDR1 SGHRS, CDR2 YFSETQ. The CDR3 length is 15 residues. V lost 4 bases and J 3 bases, leaving 16 bases between the germline ends. CDR3 sequence (DNA): TGCGCCAGCAGCCCGGTTAGAGGCATCAAAGAGACCCAGTACTTC. This gives the protein CASSPVRGIKETQYF.

This clonotype came up a few times. The chain has TRBV6-6 and TRBJ2-1; no clear D. The CDR3 runs to 12 residues. CDR1 and CDR2 from the germline V gene are MNHNY and SVGAGI (reference sequence). V gave up 7 bases and J gave up 3 bases, with 7 bases separating them. CDR3: CASMINYNEQFF. As DNA, the CDR3 is TGTGCCAGCATGATCAACTACAATGAGCAGTTCTTC.

The chain employs TRBV4-1 and TRBJ2-7, with TRBD2 matching 10 bases. The CDR3 is 18 amino acids. Germline CDR1 is MGHRA and CDR2 is YSYEKL. The V and J ends lost 0 bases and 0 bases, in that order; junction bases with no gene match: 8. CDR3 in DNA: TGCGCCAGCAGCCAAGATCGTGGAGCGGGAGGGCGCTCCTACGAGCAGTACTTC. Amino acids: CASSQDRGAGGRSYEQYF.

In its sample, this clonotype was seen many times. The chain joins TRBV20-1 to TRBJ1-2; D remains unclear. The germline V gene encodes CDR1 DFQATT and CDR2 SNEGSKA (reference sequence). This CDR3 is 13 amino acids long. V lost 0 bases and J lost 4, with 9 bases in between. Here the CDR3 reads CSARDRTLYGYTF. The CDR3 DNA sequence: TGCAGTGCTAGAGATCGCACCCTCTATGGCTACACCTTC.

This clonotype has just a few counts. This chain joins TRBV3-1 and TRBJ2-7, with 10 bases matching TRBD2. After removal of 2 bases from V and 2 bases from J, the junction contained 12 bases not matched to a gene. Germline CDR1 LGHDT, CDR2 YNNKEL (reference sequence). This CDR3 comprises 18 residues. CDR3 protein: CASSQIGASGGRPYEQYF. The CDR3 bases are TGTGCCAGCAGCCAAATCGGGGCTAGCGGGGGCCGCCCCTACGAGCAGTACTTC.